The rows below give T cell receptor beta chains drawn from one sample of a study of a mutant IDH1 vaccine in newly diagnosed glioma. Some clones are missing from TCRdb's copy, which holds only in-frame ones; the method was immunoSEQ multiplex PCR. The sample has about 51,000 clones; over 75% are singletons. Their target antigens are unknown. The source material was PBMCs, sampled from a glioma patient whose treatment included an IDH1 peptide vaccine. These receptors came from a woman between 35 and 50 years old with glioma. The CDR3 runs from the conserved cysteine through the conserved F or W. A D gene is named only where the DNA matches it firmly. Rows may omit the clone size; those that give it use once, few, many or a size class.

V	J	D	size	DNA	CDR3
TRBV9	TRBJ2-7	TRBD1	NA	TGTGCCAGCAGCGGACAGGGGAGTTACGAGCAGTACTTC	CASSGQGSYEQYF
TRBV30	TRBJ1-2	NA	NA	TGTGCCTGTCCCCTCCCCCCCCTATACAGGGAAGGGGTCTATGGCTACACCTTC	CACPLPPLYREGVYGYTF
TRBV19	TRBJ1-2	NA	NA	TGTGCCAGCCGGGGGGGAGACCGGAGGGGCCCCAGCAGCTATGGCTACACCTTC	CASRGGDRRGPSSYGYTF
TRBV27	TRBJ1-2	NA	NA	TGTGCCAGCAGTTTGAGTTCAGGGTTGGATGGCTACACCTTC	CASSLSSGLDGYTF
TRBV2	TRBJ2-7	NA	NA	TGTGCCAGCAGTGAAGGAATAACGTCCGGGAACGAGCAGTACTTC	CASSEGITSGNEQYF
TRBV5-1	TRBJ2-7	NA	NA	TGCGCCAGCACCTTCCTTGCGGGGAGTGGTGAGCAGTACTTC	CASTFLAGSGEQYF
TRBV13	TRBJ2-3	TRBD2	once	TGTGCCAGCAGCTTAAAAGCGGGAAGCACAGATACGCAGTATTTT	CASSLKAGSTDTQYF
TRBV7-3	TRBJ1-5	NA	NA	TGTGCCAGCAGCTCAGACGCGGGTCGCCCCCAGCATTTT	CASSSDAGRPQHF
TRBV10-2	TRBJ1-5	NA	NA	TGCGCCAGCAGTAATCAGGGCGATCAGCCCCAGCATTTT	CASSNQGDQPQHF
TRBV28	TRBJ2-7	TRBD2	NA	TGTGCCAGCAGTTTAGGGCTAGCGGGACGAAGGCACTTC	CASSLGLAGRRHF
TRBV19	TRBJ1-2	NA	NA	TGTGCCAGTAGTATACCTCCGGGGATCTATGGCTACACCTTC	CASSIPPGIYGYTF
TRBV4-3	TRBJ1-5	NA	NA	TGCGCCAGCAGCCCCTATTCGGGGGGCAATCAGCCCCAGCATTTT	CASSPYSGGNQPQHF
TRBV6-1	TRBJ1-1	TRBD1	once	TGTGCCAGCAGTGCCAGGGGGCAGAACACTGAAGCTTTCTTT	CASSARGQNTEAFF
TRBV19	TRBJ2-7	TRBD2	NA	TGTGCCAGTAGTGGGCGACTAGCGGGCGAGAACGAGCAGTACTTC	CASSGRLAGENEQYF
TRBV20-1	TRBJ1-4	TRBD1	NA	TGCAGTGCTTTGACAGGGGAAAAACTGTTTTTT	CSALTGEKLFF
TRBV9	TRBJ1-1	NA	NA	TGTGCCAGCAGCGTAGGTCATAGAAACACTGAAGCTTTCTTT	CASSVGHRNTEAFF
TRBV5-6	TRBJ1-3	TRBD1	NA	TGTGCCAGCAGCGTCCCCCAGGGGGTTGGAAACACCATATATTTT	CASSVPQGVGNTIYF
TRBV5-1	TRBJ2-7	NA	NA	TGCGCCAGCAGCTTGGAGCTAGACCACCTCGAGCAGTACTTC	CASSLELDHLEQYF
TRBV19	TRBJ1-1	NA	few	TGTGCCAGTAGTCTCTTCGACAGTATGAACACTGAAGCTTTCTTT	CASSLFDSMNTEAFF
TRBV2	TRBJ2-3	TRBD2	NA	TGTGCCAGCAGTGCCGGACTAGCGGGGGAGGATACGCAGTATTTT	CASSAGLAGEDTQYF
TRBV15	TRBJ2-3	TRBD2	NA	TGTGCCACCGGCCCACTAGCGGGGGCGGGGGCTACGCAGTATTTT	CATGPLAGAGATQYF
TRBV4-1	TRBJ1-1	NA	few	TGCGCCAGCAGCCAAGATCAGTACAGGGCCAAATTGAACACTGAAGCTTTCTTT	CASSQDQYRAKLNTEAFF
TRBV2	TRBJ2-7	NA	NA	TGTGCCAGCAGCACATCCTACGAGCAGTACTTC	CASSTSYEQYF
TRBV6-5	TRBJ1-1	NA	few	TGTGCCAGCAGTTACTCATGGGGGAGGACTGAAGCTTTCTTT	CASSYSWGRTEAFF
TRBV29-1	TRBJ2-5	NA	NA	TGCAGCGTTGGCCCCCAGGGAGGGGGGATGGAGACCCAGTACTTC	CSVGPQGGGMETQYF
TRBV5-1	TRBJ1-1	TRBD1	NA	TGCGCCAGCAGCTCGACAGGGGCGGACACTGAAGCTTTCTTT	CASSSTGADTEAFF
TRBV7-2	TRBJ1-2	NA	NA	TGTGCCAGCAGCTCCGGGCCCCTTTCAGGCTACACCTTC	CASSSGPLSGYTF
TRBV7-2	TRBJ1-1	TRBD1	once	TGTGCCAGCAGCTTATGGGCCAGGGGGAGTAGGAACACTGAAGCTTTCTTT	CASSLWARGSRNTEAFF
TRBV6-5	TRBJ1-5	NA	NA	TGTGCCAGCAGTTCCCTGGGGCTCAATCAGCCCCAGCATTTT	CASSSLGLNQPQHF
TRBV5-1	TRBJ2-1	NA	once	TGCGCCAGCACCATGACAGGTGCACTGGCCGGGGAGCAGTTCTTC	CASTMTGALAGEQFF
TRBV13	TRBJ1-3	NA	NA	TGTGCCAGCAGCTTAGCTGGACAGTGGGTCGGAAACACCATATATTTT	CASSLAGQWVGNTIYF
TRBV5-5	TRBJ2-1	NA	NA	TGTGCCAGCAGCTTGGCTGTATCCCCCCAGGGGCGTTACAATGAGCAGTTCTTC	CASSLAVSPQGRYNEQFF
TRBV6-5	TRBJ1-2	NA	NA	TGTGCCAGCAGTTACTCGGAAAGCAATGGCTACACCTTC	CASSYSESNGYTF
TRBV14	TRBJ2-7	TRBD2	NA	TGTGCCAGCAGCCAAGTTTCACCTAGCGGGGGCCGAAAAGCCTACGAGCAGTACTTC	CASSQVSPSGGRKAYEQYF
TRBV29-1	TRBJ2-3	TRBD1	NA	TGCAGCGTTGGGGACAGACTTACAGATACGCAGTATTTT	CSVGDRLTDTQYF
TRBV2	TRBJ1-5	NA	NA	TGTGCCAGCAGTGCCCCTCTCGGGGCCGCGGGCAATCAGCCCCAGCATTTT	CASSAPLGAAGNQPQHF
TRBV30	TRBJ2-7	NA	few	TGTGCCTGGAGTGTAAAGGGGATCTCCTACGAGCAGTACTTC	CAWSVKGISYEQYF
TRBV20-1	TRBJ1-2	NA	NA	TGCAGTGCTAGCGGTGATGGTGGCTACACCTTC	CSASGDGGYTF
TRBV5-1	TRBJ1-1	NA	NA	TGCGCCAGCAGCTTATCGGTATTAGCAGCTTTCTTT	CASSLSVLAAFF
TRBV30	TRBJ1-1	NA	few	TGTGCCTACCTCGACAAGAACACTGAAGCTTTCTTT	CAYLDKNTEAFF
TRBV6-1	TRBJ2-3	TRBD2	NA	TGTGCCAGCATTCTCACGACTAGCGTACTAGATACGCAGTATTTT	CASILTTSVLDTQYF
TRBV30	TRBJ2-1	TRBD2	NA	TGTGCCTGGAGCCGGGGGGTAAGCTCCTACAATGAGCAGTTCTTC	CAWSRGVSSYNEQFF
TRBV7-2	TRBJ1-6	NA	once	TGTGCCAGCAGCTTAGGTCTGCAGGGTGAATCACCCCTCCACTTT	CASSLGLQGESPLHF
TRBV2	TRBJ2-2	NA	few	TGTGCCAGCAGGGGGGACTTGTACACCGGGGAGCTGTTTTTT	CASRGDLYTGELFF
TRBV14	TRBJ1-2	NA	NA	TGTGCCAGCAGCCACACAACAGGGAGGGTGAGGGGCTACACCTTC	CASSHTTGRVRGYTF
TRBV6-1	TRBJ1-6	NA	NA	TGTGCCAGCCACGGGCCAGAGGGGTTCGCCCTCCACTTT	CASHGPEGFALHF
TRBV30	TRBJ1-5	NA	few	TGTGCCTGGAGTCCGGACCTGTGGAGCAATCAGCCCCAGCATTTT	CAWSPDLWSNQPQHF